Listed here are 9 T cell receptor beta chains from one sample, sequenced in a study of blood T cell repertoires in COVID-19. The assay was immunoSEQ multiplex PCR, and TCRdb's table has in-frame clones only and misses some. This sample has around 55,000 clones; approximately 90% occur once, and the top ten carry about 6.2%. The sample taken for sequencing was peripheral blood. All receptors come from a man aged 35 to 55 with acute or convalescent COVID-19.

CDR3 amino acids: CASSLTQGHYGYTF. In DNA, the CDR3 is TGTGCCAGCAGCTTAACACAGGGGCACTATGGCTACACCTTC. The genes are TRBV7-6 and TRBJ1-2; TRBD1 matches at 7 bases. This CDR3 comprises 14 residues. The J segment lost 3 bases and the V segment lost 2 bases, leaving 3 bases of the junction unmatched. Germline V gene lookup returns CDR1 SGHVS and CDR2 FNYEAQ.

This rearrangement joins TRBV6-4 to TRBJ1-6; D might be TRBD1 (5 bases). This CDR3 spans 14 amino acids. Trimming took 6 bases from V and 6 from J, leaving 12 bases between them. Germline CDR1 is MRHNA and CDR2 is SNTAGT. CDR3 in DNA: TGTGCCAGCAGCCCCGGGGGGTTTAATTCACCCCTCCACTTT. Translation: CASSPGGFNSPLHF.

The chain is built from TRBV2 and TRBJ1-1; no clear D. The CDR3 loop spans 12 amino acids. V was pared by 6 bases and J by 3 bases, with 8 bases between. The germline V gene encodes CDR1 SNHLY and CDR2 FYNNEI. Written as DNA, the CDR3 is TGTGCCAGCAGGAGAAGAGACACTGAAGCTTTCTTT. Amino acids: CASRRRDTEAFF.

This clone was counted a few times. CDR3 sequence: CASSSPGVGGKDTEAFF. Written as DNA, the CDR3 is TGTGCCAGCAGCTCCCCAGGAGTGGGAGGGAAAGACACTGAAGCTTTCTTT. V usage is TRBV5-4 and J usage is TRBJ1-1; no definite D call. Germline V gene lookup returns CDR1 SGHNT and CDR2 YYREEE (reference sequence). Trimming cost V 3 bases and J 3 bases, with 21 bases left between them. CDR3 length: 17 residues.

This chain uses TRBV6-5 with TRBJ1-6, with 8 bases identical to TRBD1. The CDR3 extends over 15 amino acids. V was clipped by 6 bases and J by 7 bases; unmatched bases: 8. Looked up from germline, CDR1 is MNHEY and CDR2 is SVGAGI. CDR3 sequence reads: CASSPPGQVNSPLHF. The CDR3 DNA reads TGTGCCAGCAGCCCCCCGGGACAGGTCAATTCACCCCTCCACTTT.

V and J are TRBV10-3 and TRBJ1-1, with a possible D match to TRBD1 (6 bases). The CDR3 consists of 15 residues. V lost 0 bases, J lost 0 bases, and 8 bases lay in between. CDR1 is ENHRY, CDR2 SYGVKD, per germline. The CDR3 bases are TGTGCCATCAGTGAGTCGGGACAACTGAACACTGAAGCTTTCTTT. Translation: CAISESGQLNTEAFF.

The gene calls are TRBV6-5 and TRBJ2-7; TRBD2 agrees at 8 bases. Germline CDR1 and CDR2: MNHEY and SVGAGI. This CDR3 spans 16 amino acids. Trimming took 4 bases from V and 2 from J; bases not matched to a gene: 10. CDR3: CASSFLLAGGPYEQYF. The CDR3, as DNA: TGTGCCAGCAGTTTCCTACTGGCGGGAGGCCCCTACGAGCAGTACTTC.

J is TRBJ1-5 and V is TRBV5-6, with D possibly matching TRBD1 (6 bases). The CDR3 contains 19 residues. CDR1 and CDR2 (germline): SGHDT, YYEEEE. Trimming removed 1 base at V and 0 bases at J, with 20 bases between. The CDR3 spells CASSLWGRISFYSNQPQHF. The CDR3 DNA reads TGTGCCAGCAGCTTGTGGGGGCGGATCTCTTTCTATAGCAATCAGCCCCAGCATTTT.

The V and J genes are TRBV27 and TRBJ1-1, with D unresolved. Trimming removed 0 bases at V and 0 bases at J, with 11 bases between. From germline, CDR1 is MNHEY and CDR2 SMNVEV (reference sequence). The length of the CDR3 is 16 residues. The chain's CDR3 is CASSLSYQAMNTEAFF. In nucleotides, the CDR3 is TGTGCCAGCAGTTTATCGTATCAGGCCATGAACACTGAAGCTTTCTTT.